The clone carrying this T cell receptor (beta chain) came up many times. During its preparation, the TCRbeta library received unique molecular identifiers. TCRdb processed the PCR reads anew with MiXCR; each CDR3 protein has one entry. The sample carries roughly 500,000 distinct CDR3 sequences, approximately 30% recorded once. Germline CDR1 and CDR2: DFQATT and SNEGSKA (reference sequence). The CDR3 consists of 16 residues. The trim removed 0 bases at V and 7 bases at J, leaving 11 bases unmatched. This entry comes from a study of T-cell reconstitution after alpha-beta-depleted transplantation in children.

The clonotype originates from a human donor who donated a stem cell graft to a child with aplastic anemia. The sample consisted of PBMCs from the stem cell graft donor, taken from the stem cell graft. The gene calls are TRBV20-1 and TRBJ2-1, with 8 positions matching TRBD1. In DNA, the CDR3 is TGCAGTGCTAGAGATCATGCAGGGGGCGCGTATAATGAGCAGTTCTTC. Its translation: CSARDHAGGAYNEQFF.